A selection of T cell receptor beta chains follows, all from one sample in a study of cytomegalovirus exposure and HLA in healthy donors. Assay: immunoSEQ multiplex PCR; the TCRdb copy retains only in-frame clones and omits some. The data contain around 110,000 clones, roughly three quarters of them seen just once; the ten biggest clones take up about 1.6%. Material for sequencing was PBMCs. The receptor set was obtained from a woman aged 18 to 35 in good health and CMV-seronegative. Each CDR3 is given with its conserved first and last residue. A D gene is named only where the DNA matches it firmly. The listing skips clone size in some rows; elsewhere it reads once, few, many or a size class.

D gene: TRBD2
J gene: TRBJ2-5
V gene: TRBV5-1
clone size: .
CDR3 protein: CASSLGLAGGQGTQYF
CDR3 DNA: TGCGCCAGCAGCCTAGGACTAGCGGGCGGCCAGGGGACCCAGTACTTC

D gene: .
J gene: TRBJ1-1
V gene: TRBV7-9
clone size: .
CDR3 protein: CASSLGQAVNTEAFF
CDR3 DNA: TGTGCCAGCAGCTTAGGACAGGCCGTGAACACTGAAGCTTTCTTT

D gene: TRBD2
J gene: TRBJ2-7
V gene: TRBV6-1
clone size: few
CDR3 protein: CASTPSGTYEQYF
CDR3 DNA: TGTGCCAGCACGCCTAGCGGTACCTACGAGCAGTACTTC

D gene: TRBD1
J gene: TRBJ1-2
V gene: TRBV2
clone size: once
CDR3 protein: CASGARGSPLYGYTF
CDR3 DNA: TGTGCCAGCGGAGCCAGGGGGTCCCCTCTCTATGGCTACACCTTC

D gene: .
J gene: TRBJ1-1
V gene: TRBV6-5
clone size: once
CDR3 protein: CATMRELREAFF
CDR3 DNA: TGTGCCACCATGAGGGAGCTTAGGGAAGCTTTCTTT

D gene: .
J gene: TRBJ1-1
V gene: TRBV10-3
clone size: .
CDR3 protein: CAIKTDSSDTEAFF
CDR3 DNA: TGTGCCATCAAAACAGATAGTAGTGACACTGAAGCTTTCTTT

D gene: TRBD1
J gene: TRBJ1-2
V gene: TRBV6-1
clone size: .
CDR3 protein: CASSQTGGPYGYTF
CDR3 DNA: TGTGCCAGCAGTCAGACAGGGGGGCCCTATGGCTACACCTTC

D gene: .
J gene: TRBJ1-1
V gene: TRBV13
clone size: .
CDR3 protein: CASSLLRFEAFF
CDR3 DNA: TGTGCCAGCAGCTTACTCCGTTTTGAAGCTTTCTTT

D gene: TRBD1
J gene: TRBJ2-7
V gene: TRBV9
clone size: .
CDR3 protein: CASSAGTGNEQYF
CDR3 DNA: TGTGCCAGCAGCGCCGGGACAGGGAACGAGCAGTACTTC

D gene: TRBD2
J gene: TRBJ2-5
V gene: TRBV7-9
clone size: .
CDR3 protein: CASSRTSGHQETQYF
CDR3 DNA: TGTGCCAGCAGCCGGACTAGCGGGCACCAAGAGACCCAGTACTTC

D gene: .
J gene: TRBJ2-1
V gene: TRBV15
clone size: .
CDR3 protein: CATSREGGRPDEQFF
CDR3 DNA: TGTGCCACCAGCAGAGAGGGGGGGCGCCCGGATGAGCAGTTCTTC

D gene: TRBD2
J gene: TRBJ2-3
V gene: TRBV7-3
clone size: .
CDR3 protein: CASTISGGAADTQYF
CDR3 DNA: TGTGCCAGCACCATTAGCGGGGGGGCCGCAGATACGCAGTATTTT

D gene: TRBD1
J gene: TRBJ2-5
V gene: TRBV5-4
clone size: .
CDR3 protein: CASSSWDSQETQYF
CDR3 DNA: TGTGCCAGCAGCTCCTGGGACAGCCAAGAGACCCAGTACTTC

D gene: TRBD2
J gene: TRBJ2-2
V gene: TRBV4-1
clone size: few
CDR3 protein: CASSLQKTIGTSGLFF
CDR3 DNA: TGCGCCAGCAGCCTCCAAAAAACGATCGGGACTAGCGGGCTGTTTTTT

D gene: .
J gene: TRBJ1-6
V gene: TRBV23-1
clone size: .
CDR3 protein: CASSPDNAAGSPLHF
CDR3 DNA: TGCGCCAGCAGTCCGGACAATGCGGCGGGATCACCCCTCCACTTT

D gene: TRBD1
J gene: TRBJ2-7
V gene: TRBV5-6
clone size: few
CDR3 protein: CASSLVGQGAREQYF
CDR3 DNA: TGTGCCAGCAGCTTGGTCGGACAGGGGGCTCGTGAGCAGTACTTC

D gene: .
J gene: TRBJ2-2
V gene: TRBV6-1
clone size: .
CDR3 protein: CASSRALDTGELFF
CDR3 DNA: TGTGCCAGCTCCAGGGCCCTGGACACCGGGGAGCTGTTTTTT

D gene: .
J gene: TRBJ1-1
V gene: TRBV7-8
clone size: .
CDR3 protein: CASSLAANTEAFF
CDR3 DNA: TGTGCCAGCAGCTTAGCGGCGAACACTGAAGCTTTCTTT

D gene: .
J gene: TRBJ2-5
V gene: TRBV29-1
clone size: .
CDR3 protein: CSGWGSQETQYF
CDR3 DNA: TGCAGTGGCTGGGGCTCCCAAGAGACCCAGTACTTC

D gene: TRBD1
J gene: TRBJ1-5
V gene: TRBV6-6
clone size: .
CDR3 protein: CASSYGQGAHQPQHF
CDR3 DNA: TGTGCCAGCAGTTATGGACAGGGGGCTCATCAGCCCCAGCATTTT

D gene: TRBD1
J gene: TRBJ1-6
V gene: TRBV11-2
clone size: .
CDR3 protein: CASSPRQGGYNSPLHF
CDR3 DNA: TGTGCCAGCAGCCCCCGACAGGGGGGCTATAATTCACCCCTCCACTTT

D gene: .
J gene: TRBJ1-4
V gene: TRBV19
clone size: few
CDR3 protein: CASTSGGGVKKLFF
CDR3 DNA: TGTGCCAGTACCTCCGGGGGGGGAGTGAAAAAACTGTTTTTT

D gene: TRBD1
J gene: TRBJ1-2
V gene: TRBV6-6
clone size: .
CDR3 protein: CAVTGTSYGYTF
CDR3 DNA: TGTGCCGTGACAGGGACAAGCTATGGCTACACCTTC

D gene: TRBD1
J gene: TRBJ1-2
V gene: TRBV5-4
clone size: .
CDR3 protein: CASRRTGNYGYTF
CDR3 DNA: TGTGCCAGCAGACGGACAGGAAACTATGGCTACACCTTC

D gene: TRBD2
J gene: TRBJ2-1
V gene: TRBV13
clone size: few
CDR3 protein: CASSSQTSGPSYNEQFF
CDR3 DNA: TGTGCCAGCAGCTCACAGACTAGCGGACCTAGCTACAATGAGCAGTTCTTC

D gene: .
J gene: TRBJ1-5
V gene: TRBV2
clone size: .
CDR3 protein: CASSEGAQRNQPQHF
CDR3 DNA: TGTGCCAGCAGTGAGGGGGCGCAAAGAAATCAGCCCCAGCATTTT

D gene: .
J gene: TRBJ2-7
V gene: TRBV6-1
clone size: .
CDR3 protein: CASDKGPSYEQYF
CDR3 DNA: TGTGCCAGTGATAAGGGGCCCTCCTACGAGCAGTACTTC

D gene: TRBD2
J gene: TRBJ2-5
V gene: TRBV11-3
clone size: .
CDR3 protein: CASSSTSGAGETQYF
CDR3 DNA: TGTGCCAGCAGCTCGACTAGCGGGGCGGGGGAGACCCAGTACTTC

D gene: .
J gene: TRBJ2-7
V gene: TRBV7-7
clone size: .
CDR3 protein: CASSLAVGRDYEQYF
CDR3 DNA: TGTGCTAGCAGCTTAGCGGTCGGCAGGGACTACGAGCAGTACTTC

D gene: TRBD2
J gene: TRBJ2-1
V gene: TRBV5-6
clone size: .
CDR3 protein: CASSLMRGAPNNEQFF
CDR3 DNA: TGTGCCAGCAGCCTGATGCGGGGGGCACCCAACAATGAGCAGTTCTTC

D gene: TRBD1
J gene: TRBJ1-5
V gene: TRBV6-5
clone size: .
CDR3 protein: CASSGDRIQPQHF
CDR3 DNA: TGTGCCAGCAGCGGGGACAGGATACAGCCCCAGCATTTT

D gene: .
J gene: TRBJ1-1
V gene: TRBV7-8
clone size: few
CDR3 protein: CASTLVTEAFF
CDR3 DNA: TGTGCCAGCACCCTAGTAACTGAAGCTTTCTTT

D gene: TRBD2
J gene: TRBJ2-7
V gene: TRBV4-1
clone size: .
CDR3 protein: CASTPGLAGGSSSYEQYF
CDR3 DNA: TGCGCCAGCACCCCGGGACTAGCGGGGGGGTCCAGCTCCTACGAGCAGTACTTC

D gene: TRBD2
J gene: TRBJ2-1
V gene: TRBV6-5
clone size: .
CDR3 protein: CASRRTSGGFNEQFF
CDR3 DNA: TGTGCCAGCAGACGGACTAGCGGGGGTTTCAATGAGCAGTTCTTC

D gene: .
J gene: TRBJ1-3
V gene: TRBV6-6
clone size: .
CDR3 protein: CASSYRGLVSGNTIYF
CDR3 DNA: TGTGCCAGCAGTTACAGGGGCTTGGTCTCTGGAAACACCATATATTTT

D gene: .
J gene: TRBJ1-1
V gene: TRBV5-4
clone size: .
CDR3 protein: CASSAGGVGYTEAFF
CDR3 DNA: TGTGCCAGCAGCGCCGGGGGGGTTGGGTACACTGAAGCTTTCTTT

D gene: .
J gene: TRBJ1-2
V gene: TRBV30
clone size: .
CDR3 protein: CAYREDSYGYTF
CDR3 DNA: TGTGCCTATCGAGAGGACAGCTATGGCTACACCTTC

D gene: TRBD1
J gene: TRBJ2-5
V gene: TRBV11-2
clone size: .
CDR3 protein: CASSTLTGGQETQYF
CDR3 DNA: TGTGCCAGCAGCACCTTGACAGGGGGTCAAGAGACCCAGTACTTC

D gene: TRBD1
J gene: TRBJ1-1
V gene: TRBV7-9
clone size: .
CDR3 protein: CASSRLQGEEAFF
CDR3 DNA: TGTGCCAGCAGCCGGTTACAGGGGGAGGAAGCTTTCTTT

D gene: TRBD1
J gene: TRBJ1-1
V gene: TRBV5-1
clone size: .
CDR3 protein: CASSLYRDRGHDEAFF
CDR3 DNA: TGCGCCAGCAGCCTTTACCGGGACAGGGGTCACGATGAAGCTTTCTTT

D gene: .
J gene: TRBJ2-7
V gene: TRBV4-1
clone size: few
CDR3 protein: CASSQGSPGQIYEQYF
CDR3 DNA: TGCGCCAGCAGCCAAGGTTCTCCGGGACAAATCTACGAGCAGTACTTC

D gene: .
J gene: TRBJ2-3
V gene: TRBV5-4
clone size: few
CDR3 protein: CASSSDVTVQYF
CDR3 DNA: TGTGCCAGCAGCTCCGACGTAACAGTGCAGTATTTT

D gene: TRBD1
J gene: TRBJ1-1
V gene: TRBV6-5
clone size: once
CDR3 protein: CASSYPGTGEAFF
CDR3 DNA: TGTGCCAGCAGTTACCCCGGGACAGGAGAAGCTTTCTTT

D gene: TRBD1
J gene: TRBJ2-7
V gene: TRBV10-2
clone size: .
CDR3 protein: CASSRTGVDYEQYF
CDR3 DNA: TGCGCCAGCAGTCGGACAGGGGTGGACTACGAGCAGTACTTC

D gene: TRBD1
J gene: TRBJ1-2
V gene: TRBV7-9
clone size: .
CDR3 protein: CASSPRGQGVYGYTF
CDR3 DNA: TGTGCCAGCAGCCCCCGGGGGCAGGGGGTCTATGGCTACACCTTC

D gene: .
J gene: TRBJ1-1
V gene: TRBV19
clone size: .
CDR3 protein: CASSSDSRANTEAFF
CDR3 DNA: TGTGCCAGTAGTTCAGACTCGAGGGCGAACACTGAAGCTTTCTTT

D gene: .
J gene: TRBJ2-1
V gene: TRBV6-1
clone size: .
CDR3 protein: CASRPTGTTYNEQFF
CDR3 DNA: TGTGCCAGCAGACCGACAGGCACAACCTACAATGAGCAGTTCTTC

D gene: TRBD1
J gene: TRBJ1-1
V gene: TRBV5-5
clone size: .
CDR3 protein: CASSVGQIMNTEAFF
CDR3 DNA: TGTGCCAGCAGCGTGGGACAGATAATGAACACTGAAGCTTTCTTT

D gene: .
J gene: TRBJ2-3
V gene: TRBV7-9
clone size: few
CDR3 protein: CASSLVGGGTDTQYF
CDR3 DNA: TGTGCCAGCAGCTTAGTGGGGGGTGGCACAGATACGCAGTATTTT

D gene: TRBD1
J gene: TRBJ1-1
V gene: TRBV9
clone size: .
CDR3 protein: CASSPLGGQGEAFF
CDR3 DNA: TGTGCCAGCAGCCCCCTCGGTGGACAGGGAGAAGCTTTCTTT

D gene: TRBD1
J gene: TRBJ1-5
V gene: TRBV19
clone size: .
CDR3 protein: CASSHRGDQPQHF
CDR3 DNA: TGTGCCAGTAGCCACAGGGGGGATCAGCCCCAGCATTTT

D gene: TRBD1
J gene: TRBJ1-5
V gene: TRBV5-1
clone size: .
CDR3 protein: CASSLGQGGQPQHF
CDR3 DNA: TGCGCCAGCAGCCTGGGACAGGGGGGTCAGCCCCAGCATTTT

D gene: .
J gene: TRBJ1-4
V gene: TRBV9
clone size: few
CDR3 protein: CASSVEAGQNEKLFF
CDR3 DNA: TGTGCCAGCAGCGTAGAGGCAGGCCAAAATGAAAAACTGTTTTTT

D gene: .
J gene: TRBJ1-2
V gene: TRBV28
clone size: .
CDR3 protein: CASSWGGYGYTF
CDR3 DNA: TGTGCCAGCTCTTGGGGGGGCTATGGCTACACCTTC

D gene: TRBD1
J gene: TRBJ1-5
V gene: TRBV27
clone size: few
CDR3 protein: CASSLGTANQPQHF
CDR3 DNA: TGTGCCAGCAGTTTAGGGACAGCGAATCAGCCCCAGCATTTT

D gene: .
J gene: TRBJ2-6
V gene: TRBV6-1
clone size: few
CDR3 protein: CASSDRGNSGANVLTF
CDR3 DNA: TGTGCCAGCAGTGACAGGGGAAACTCTGGGGCCAACGTCCTGACTTTC

D gene: .
J gene: TRBJ1-2
V gene: TRBV7-2
clone size: .
CDR3 protein: CASSARGLYGYTF
CDR3 DNA: TGTGCCAGCAGCGCGCGAGGATTATATGGCTACACCTTC